This TCR beta chain was documented in a study of control samples from healthy donors and cancer patients. The ends were cut back, 7 bases at V and 0 bases at J, with 11 bases in the middle. From germline, CDR1 is SNHLY and CDR2 FYNNEI. The CDR3 contains 14 residues. TCRdb keeps only in-frame clones here, not all; method: immunoSEQ multiplex PCR. The data contain approximately 210,000 clones, 90% to 95% of them singletons. Input material: blood. This sequence was found in a man aged 25 to 40 in good health. V gene TRBV2 combines with J gene TRBJ2-3; weak D call: TRBD1 (5 bases). The CDR3 DNA sequence: TGTGCCAGCACTCACGACAGTAGCACAGATACGCAGTATTTT. This sequence encodes CASTHDSSTDTQYF.